This T cell receptor (beta chain) was observed in a study of T cell repertoires in cytomegalovirus infection (dated by TCRdb to the late 2010s). With regard to the full study: Recently identified HLA-C-restricted CMV epitopes, whose presentation resists viral immunomodulation, were targeted by peptide stimulations together with well-studied HLA-B-restricted epitopes. Because public TCR beta signatures pointed to carriage of CMV infection together with the matching HLA type, the HLA type of each donor mattered for the analysis. The paper as a whole reports these results and caveats: Cumulative frequency of public TCR beta family members discriminated carriers of CMV infection plus the relevant HLA type in this cohort and an independent approximately 370-donor cohort. The ex vivo response was dominated by HLA-C-restricted CMV-specific TCR beta clonotypes, which also provided the single most frequent clonotype in two of eight donors.

Comments on this clonotype: No cognate antigen has been identified for it. Base qualities are not recorded, but no much larger clone differs from it by a single base.

The germline ends are 8 bases apart after V is trimmed by 3 bases and J by 0 bases. In the germline V gene (reference sequence), CDR1 corresponds to LNHDA and CDR2 to SQIVND. The CDR3 measures 14 amino acids from cysteine to phenylalanine. Kept here is only the CDR3 DNA, which spans 42 bases and is read in frame from base 1. The run used an Illumina HiSeq 1500. In-frame beta chains were kept once TCRdb had trimmed the public reads at Q25 with fastp and called clones with MiXCR. Every distinct CDR3 protein forms one entry, paired with its most common genes and DNA. The sample data list some 310,000 distinct CDR3 sequences, and 20% to 30% of these were observed just once. The top ten clones comprise 13% of the sample. In the paper's terms, the treatment or condition label means: in vitro stimulation with specific CMV peptide epitopes to enrich CMV-specific T cells.

This chain joins TRBV19 to TRBJ1-2; the D segment cannot be called with confidence. This clonotype was sampled from a human donor in good health (CMV status not recorded). Some clones in this sample may be carry-over from other donors' samples. The sequencing used cultured PBMCs, collected from culture after CMV antigen stimulation. The nucleotide sequence is TGTGCCAGTAGTATTCAGAGGACTAACTATGGCTACACCTTC. Translated, this is CASSIQRTNYGYTF.